The rows below give T cell receptor beta chains drawn from one sample of a study of beta chain features in type 1 diabetes. TCRdb's table, derived via immunoSEQ multiplex PCR, lists solely in-frame clones and lacks some. Among about 360,000 clones listed, over 10% were seen once. Material for sequencing was naive CD4+ T cells from blood. The receptors derive from a man between 18 and 35 years old in good health. The CDR3 runs from the conserved cysteine through the conserved F or W. The order of the fields is J gene, V gene, clone size, D gene, CDR3 DNA, CDR3 protein. D genes are given only for firm matches. Clone size appears in some rows only: once, few, many, or a class for an expanded clone.

TRBJ2-3	TRBV4-2	.	TRBD2	TGTGCCAGCAGCCTCCTAGCGGGCATCGGGGATACGCAGTATTTT	CASSLLAGIGDTQYF
TRBJ1-4	TRBV18	.	.	TGTGCCAGCTCACCTTCGCGGGGTTCCCGGGAAAAACTGTTTTTT	CASSPSRGSREKLFF
TRBJ2-7	TRBV28	few	TRBD2	TGTGCCAGCAGCTTAAGAGCTAGCGGGAGGGCCTACGAGCAGTACTTC	CASSLRASGRAYEQYF
TRBJ1-1	TRBV30	few	.	TGTGCCTGGAGTATCGGACAGTACACTGAAGCTTTCTTT	CAWSIGQYTEAFF
TRBJ2-7	TRBV29-1	.	TRBD2	TGCAGCGTGGGAGCGGGAGAGGCCTACGAGCAGTACTTC	CSVGAGEAYEQYF
TRBJ2-1	TRBV5-4	.	TRBD1	TGTGCCAGCAGCCGCAGGGGGCAGGGCAATGAGCAGTTCTTC	CASSRRGQGNEQFF
TRBJ1-4	TRBV18	few	.	TGTGCCAGCTCACCTACGTCCGGTAATGAAAAACTGTTTTTT	CASSPTSGNEKLFF
TRBJ1-1	TRBV5-4	few	TRBD1	TGTGCCAGCAGCTATCTACAGGGGGCAGGGACTGAAGCTTTCTTT	CASSYLQGAGTEAFF
TRBJ2-1	TRBV30	many	.	TGTGCCTGTCCGGTCCTTCCAGGGGTCCACTCCTACAATGAGCAGTTCTTC	CACPVLPGVHSYNEQFF
TRBJ2-1	TRBV19	.	TRBD1	TGTGCCAGTAGTAGGGGACAGTACAATGAGCAGTTCTTC	CASSRGQYNEQFF
TRBJ2-3	TRBV7-3	few	TRBD2	TGTGCCAGCAGCCGGACTAGCGGGAGGACAGATACGCAGTATTTT	CASSRTSGRTDTQYF
TRBJ1-2	TRBV7-2	.	.	TGTGCCAGCAGCCCAGGGGCTTCTAACTATGGCTACACCTTC	CASSPGASNYGYTF
TRBJ1-5	TRBV18	.	.	TGTGCCAGCTCACCACCGGGGCTTAATCAGCCCCAGCATTTT	CASSPPGLNQPQHF
TRBJ2-1	TRBV5-4	few	TRBD2	TGTGCCAGCAGCTTGGACGGGGGGGCCCCCTACAATGAGCAGTTCTTC	CASSLDGGAPYNEQFF
TRBJ1-2	TRBV28	few	.	TGTGCCAGCAGTAGGAGGGGCTACACCTTC	CASSRRGYTF
TRBJ1-4	TRBV7-2	few	.	TGTGCCAGCAGCTCAGGACAGCTTAATGAAAAACTGTTTTTT	CASSSGQLNEKLFF
TRBJ2-7	TRBV28	.	.	TGTGCCAGCAGTTTTCCAGCGAGGGAACAGCAGTACTTC	CASSFPAREQQYF